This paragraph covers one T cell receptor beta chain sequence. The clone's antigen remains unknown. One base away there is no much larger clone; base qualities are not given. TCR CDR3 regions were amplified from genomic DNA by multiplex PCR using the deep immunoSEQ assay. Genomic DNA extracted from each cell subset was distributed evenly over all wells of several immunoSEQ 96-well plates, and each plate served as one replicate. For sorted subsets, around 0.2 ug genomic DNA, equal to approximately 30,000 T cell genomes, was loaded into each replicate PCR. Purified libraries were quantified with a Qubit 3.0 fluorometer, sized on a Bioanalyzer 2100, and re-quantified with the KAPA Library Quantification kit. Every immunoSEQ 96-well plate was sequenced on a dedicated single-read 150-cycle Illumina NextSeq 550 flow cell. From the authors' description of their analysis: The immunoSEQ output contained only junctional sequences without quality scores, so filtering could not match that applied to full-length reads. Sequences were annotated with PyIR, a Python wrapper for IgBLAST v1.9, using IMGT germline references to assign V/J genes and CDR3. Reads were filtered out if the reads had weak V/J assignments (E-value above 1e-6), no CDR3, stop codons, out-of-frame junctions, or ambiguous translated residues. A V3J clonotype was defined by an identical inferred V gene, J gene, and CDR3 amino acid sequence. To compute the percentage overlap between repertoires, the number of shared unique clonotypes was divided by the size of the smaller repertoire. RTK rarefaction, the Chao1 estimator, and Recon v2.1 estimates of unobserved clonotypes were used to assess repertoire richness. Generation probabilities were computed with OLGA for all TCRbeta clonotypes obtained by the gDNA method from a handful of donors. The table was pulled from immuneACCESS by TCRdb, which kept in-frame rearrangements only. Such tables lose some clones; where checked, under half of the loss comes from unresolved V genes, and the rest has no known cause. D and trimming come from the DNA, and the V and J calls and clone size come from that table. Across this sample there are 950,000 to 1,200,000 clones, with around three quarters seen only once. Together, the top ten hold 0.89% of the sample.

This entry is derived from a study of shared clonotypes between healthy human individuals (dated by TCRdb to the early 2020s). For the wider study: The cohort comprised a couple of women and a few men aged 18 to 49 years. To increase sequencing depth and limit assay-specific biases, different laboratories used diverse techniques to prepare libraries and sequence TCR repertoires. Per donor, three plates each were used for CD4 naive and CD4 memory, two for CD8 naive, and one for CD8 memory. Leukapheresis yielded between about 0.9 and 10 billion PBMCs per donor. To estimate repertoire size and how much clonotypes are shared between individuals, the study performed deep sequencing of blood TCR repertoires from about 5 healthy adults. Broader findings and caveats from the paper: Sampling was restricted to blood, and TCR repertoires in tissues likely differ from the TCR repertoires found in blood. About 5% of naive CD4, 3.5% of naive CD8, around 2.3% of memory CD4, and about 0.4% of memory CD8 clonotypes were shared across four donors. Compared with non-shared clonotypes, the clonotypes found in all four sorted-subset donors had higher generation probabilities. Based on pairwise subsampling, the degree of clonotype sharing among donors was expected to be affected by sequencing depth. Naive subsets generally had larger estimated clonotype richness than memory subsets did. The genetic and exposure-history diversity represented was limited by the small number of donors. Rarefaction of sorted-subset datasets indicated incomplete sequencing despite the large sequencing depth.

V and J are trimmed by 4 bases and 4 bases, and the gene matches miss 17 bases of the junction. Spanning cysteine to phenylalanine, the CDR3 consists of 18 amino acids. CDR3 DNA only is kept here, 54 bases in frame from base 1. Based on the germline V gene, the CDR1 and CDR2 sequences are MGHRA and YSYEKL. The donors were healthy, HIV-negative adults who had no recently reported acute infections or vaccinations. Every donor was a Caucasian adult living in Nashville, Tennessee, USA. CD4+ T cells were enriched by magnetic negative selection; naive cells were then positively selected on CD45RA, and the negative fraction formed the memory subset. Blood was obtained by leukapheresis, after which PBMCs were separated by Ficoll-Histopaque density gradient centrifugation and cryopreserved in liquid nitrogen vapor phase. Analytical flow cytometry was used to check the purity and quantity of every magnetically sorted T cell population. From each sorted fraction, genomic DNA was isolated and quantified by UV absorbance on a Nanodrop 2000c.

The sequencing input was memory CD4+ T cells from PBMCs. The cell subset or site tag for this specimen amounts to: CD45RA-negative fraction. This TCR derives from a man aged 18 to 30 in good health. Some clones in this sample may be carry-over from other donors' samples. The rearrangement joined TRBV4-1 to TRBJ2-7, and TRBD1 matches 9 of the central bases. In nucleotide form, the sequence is TGCGCCAGCAGCCGCACGCCGGGACAGGGAGGTATTGGGTACGAGCAGTACTTC. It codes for CASSRTPGQGGIGYEQYF.